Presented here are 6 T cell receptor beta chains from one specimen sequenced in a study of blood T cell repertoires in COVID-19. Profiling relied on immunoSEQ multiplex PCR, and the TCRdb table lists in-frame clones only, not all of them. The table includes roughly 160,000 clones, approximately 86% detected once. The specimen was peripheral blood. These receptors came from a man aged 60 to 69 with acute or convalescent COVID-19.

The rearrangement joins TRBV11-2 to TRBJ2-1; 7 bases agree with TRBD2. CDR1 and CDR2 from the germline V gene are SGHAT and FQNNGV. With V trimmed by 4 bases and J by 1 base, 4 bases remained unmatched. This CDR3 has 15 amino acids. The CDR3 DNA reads TGTGCCAGCAGCTCTGGACTAGGGTCCTACAATGAGCAGTTCTTC. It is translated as CASSSGLGSYNEQFF.

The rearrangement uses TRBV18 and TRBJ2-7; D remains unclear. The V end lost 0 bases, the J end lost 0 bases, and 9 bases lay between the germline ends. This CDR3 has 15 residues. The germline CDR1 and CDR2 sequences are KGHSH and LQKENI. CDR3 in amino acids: CASSPPSRSSYEQYF. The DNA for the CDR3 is TGTGCCAGCTCACCACCGAGCAGGTCCTCCTACGAGCAGTACTTC.

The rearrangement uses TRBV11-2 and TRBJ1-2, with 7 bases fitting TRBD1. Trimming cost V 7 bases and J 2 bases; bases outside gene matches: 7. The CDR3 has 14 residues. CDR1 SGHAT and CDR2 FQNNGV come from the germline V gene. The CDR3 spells CASTKLTGNYGYTF. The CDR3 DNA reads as TGTGCCAGCACCAAATTGACAGGGAACTATGGCTACACCTTC. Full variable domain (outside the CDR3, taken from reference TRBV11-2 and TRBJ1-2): EAGVAQSPRYKIIEKRQSVAFWCNPISGHATLYWYQQILGQGPKLLIQFQNNGVVDDSQLPKDRFSAERLKGVDSTLKIQPAKLEDSAVYLCASTKLTGNYGYTFGSGTRLTVV.

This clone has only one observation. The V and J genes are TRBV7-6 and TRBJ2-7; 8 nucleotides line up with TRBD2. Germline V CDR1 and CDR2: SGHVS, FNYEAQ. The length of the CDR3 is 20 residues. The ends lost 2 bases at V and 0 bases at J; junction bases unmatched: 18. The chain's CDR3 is CASSLSPGGVAGLSSYEQYF. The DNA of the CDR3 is TGTGCCAGCAGCTTATCCCCGGGTGGGGTAGCGGGATTAAGCTCCTACGAGCAGTACTTC.

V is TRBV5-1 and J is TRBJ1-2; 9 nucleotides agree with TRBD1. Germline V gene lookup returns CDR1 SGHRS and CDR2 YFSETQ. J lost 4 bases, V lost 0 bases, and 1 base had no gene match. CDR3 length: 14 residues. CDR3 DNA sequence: TGCGCCAGCAGCTTGGTGGGACAGGGCTATGGCTACACCTTC. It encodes CASSLVGQGYGYTF.

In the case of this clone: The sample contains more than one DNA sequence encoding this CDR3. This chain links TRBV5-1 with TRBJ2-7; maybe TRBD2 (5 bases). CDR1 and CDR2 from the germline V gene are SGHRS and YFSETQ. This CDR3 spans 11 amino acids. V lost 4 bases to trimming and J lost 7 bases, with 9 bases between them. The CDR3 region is CASSEGGEQYF. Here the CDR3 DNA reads TGCGCCAGCAGCGAGGGTGGGGAGCAGTACTTC.